The 32 T cell receptor beta chains listed next were all sequenced from one sample in a study of T cells in Graves' hyperthyroidism and ophthalmopathy. Amplified regions were TCR beta CDR3 sequences from RNA transcripts. In the first-round RT-PCR of the TCR CDR3, the HTBI primer set was used. TCRdb independently ran MiXCR on the multiplex PCR reads; one entry per CDR3 protein. The sample comprises hundreds of thousands of distinct CDR3 sequences, approximately 15% of which are singletons, and about 9.4% rests with the top ten. The sample consisted of blood. The receptors come from a woman in her late teens or twenties with Graves' hyperthyroidism.

V and J are TRBV10-3 and TRBJ2-5; D may be TRBD1 (6 bases). Germline values: CDR1 ENHRY, CDR2 SYGVKD. V dropped 6 bases and J dropped 6 bases, with 14 bases sitting between them. The CDR3 loop spans 13 amino acids. The CDR3 here is CAISGAGAKTQYF. The CDR3 DNA reads TGTGCCATCAGCGGAGCAGGGGCTAAGACCCAGTACTTC.

In its sample, this clonotype was seen many times. This chain links TRBV6-1 with TRBJ2-1; D unresolved. Germline loops: CDR1 MNHNS, CDR2 SASEGT. The CDR3 spans 14 residues. V was shortened by 7 bases and J by 5 bases, with 15 bases between the two germline ends. The CDR3 DNA is TGTGCCAGCACTCACCCCGCGGCAAACAATGAGCAGTTCTTC. It is translated as CASTHPAANNEQFF.

The chain employs TRBV5-1 and TRBJ2-3; a weak D match, TRBD2 (6 bases). Germline lookup yields CDR1 SGHRS and CDR2 YFSETQ. With 7 bases removed from V and 1 base from J, the gap between germline ends came to 16 bases. CDR3 length: 15 residues. CDR3 residues: CASRIAVLGTDTQYF. DNA for the CDR3: TGCGCCAGCCGAATAGCGGTACTTGGCACAGATACGCAGTATTTT.

The chain has TRBV9 and TRBJ2-4; D is uncertain. V was trimmed by 0 bases and J by 6 bases, leaving 7 bases between them. CDR3 size: 13 residues. Per the germline V gene, CDR1 is SGDLS and CDR2 is YYNGEE. CDR3 sequence: CASSVDSRNIQYF. The CDR3, as DNA: TGTGCCAGCAGCGTAGATAGTAGAAACATTCAGTACTTC.

This clonotype was seen ten or more times. CDR3: CASSKAGVFSYNEQFF. CDR3 nucleotides: TGTGCCAGCAGCAAAGCCGGGGTCTTCTCCTACAATGAGCAGTTCTTC. V usage is TRBV28 and J usage is TRBJ2-1, with D possibly TRBD2 on 5 matching bases. This CDR3 contains 16 residues. The ends were cut back, 6 bases at V and 0 bases at J, with 15 bases in the middle. Per the germline V gene, CDR1 is MDHEN and CDR2 is SYDVKM.

This chain links TRBV10-3 with TRBJ2-1; 11 bases align to TRBD2. V dropped 0 bases and J dropped 0; count of bases not matched to a gene: 10. The germline V gene encodes CDR1 ENHRY and CDR2 SYGVKD. This CDR3 has 20 residues. CDR3 sequence: CAISESTAGTSGFSYNEQFF. The CDR3 bases are TGTGCCATCAGTGAGTCGACTGCCGGGACTAGCGGTTTCTCCTACAATGAGCAGTTCTTC.

This clonotype was picked up a small number of times. V gene TRBV29-1 combines with J gene TRBJ1-2; D remains ambiguous. This CDR3 spans 12 amino acids. V lost 3 bases and J lost 2, with 7 bases in between. Germline loops: CDR1 SQVTM, CDR2 ANQGSEA. The CDR3 DNA reads TGCAGCGTTGATCCTTCCAACTATGGCTACACCTTC. Translated, it gives CSVDPSNYGYTF.

This clonotype came up a few times. The gene calls are TRBV6-1 and TRBJ2-7; TRBD1 matches 10 bases. Germline values: CDR1 MNHNS, CDR2 SASEGT. The CDR3 consists of 13 residues. V shed 8 bases and J 5 bases; nucleotides not matched to a gene: 6. The CDR3 nucleotides are TGTGCCAGCGGGACAGGGGATTCCCACGAGCAGTACTTC. Translating gives CASGTGDSHEQYF.

This clonotype was recorded at least ten times. The chain couples TRBV2 to TRBJ1-6; D is perhaps TRBD1 (5 bases). The CDR3 spans 14 residues. V was clipped by 4 bases and J by 8 bases, with 12 bases between them. Per germline, CDR1 SNHLY and CDR2 FYNNEI. The CDR3 region has the DNA TGTGCCAGCAGTGCTGACAGTTCCGATTCACCCCTCCACTTT. It encodes CASSADSSDSPLHF.

The chain carries TRBV4-2 and TRBJ2-7, with D perhaps matching TRBD1 (6 bases). Per the germline V gene, CDR1 is LGHNA and CDR2 is YNFKEQ. Trimming shortened V by 4 bases and J by 2 bases, and 18 bases separated the two germline ends. The CDR3 is 16 residues long. This chain's CDR3 is CASSRFFDRRTYEQYF. The DNA of the CDR3 is TGTGCCAGCAGCCGATTCTTCGACAGGCGGACCTACGAGCAGTACTTC.

The chain is built from TRBV7-4 and TRBJ1-6; tentative D call: TRBD1 (5 bases). Looked up from germline, CDR1 is SGHVT and CDR2 is SQSDAQ. This CDR3 is built from 15 residues. Trimming shortened V by 5 bases and J by 8 bases, and 16 bases separated the two germline ends. In DNA form, the CDR3 reads TGTGCCAGCAGCCCCAGGGTCAGGCCAGATTCACCCCTCCACTTT. Translated, it gives CASSPRVRPDSPLHF.

At least ten counts were recorded for this clonotype. V gene TRBV24-1 combines with J gene TRBJ2-1; weak D call: TRBD2 (6 bases). The CDR3 has 15 residues. V was clipped by 2 bases and J by 10 bases, with 17 bases between them. The germline V gene has CDR1 KGHDR and CDR2 SFDVKD. The CDR3 bases are TGTGCCACCAGTGATTCGGGGGACGGGACGAAAGAGCAGTTCTTC. This codes for CATSDSGDGTKEQFF.

This clonotype has a count of ten or more. This rearrangement joins TRBV20-1 to TRBJ2-7; weak D call: TRBD1 (5 bases). The CDR3 sequence is 15 residues long. CDR1 DFQATT and CDR2 SNEGSKA come from the germline V gene (reference sequence). V was shortened by 1 base and J by 2 bases, with 15 bases between the two germline ends. The CDR3 DNA follows: TGCAGTGCTAGAGGTCTCAAGGGGATTACCTACGAGCAGTACTTC. It translates to CSARGLKGITYEQYF.

V usage is TRBV7-4 and J usage is TRBJ2-3; D may correspond to TRBD1 or TRBD2 (6 bases each). Germline V lookup: CDR1 SGHVT, CDR2 SQSDAQ. CDR3 length: 14 amino acids. V was pared by 6 bases and J by 5 bases, with 15 bases between. The CDR3 bases are TGTGCCAGCAGTTTTTCGGGGGCCAGAGATACGCAGTATTTT. Amino acids: CASSFSGARDTQYF.

This clonotype was counted ten times or more. The chain has TRBV20-1 and TRBJ1-6; D unclear. The V gene lost 3 bases and the J gene lost 8 bases, with 2 bases spanning the gap. This CDR3 contains 10 residues. Looked up from germline, CDR1 is DFQATT and CDR2 is SNEGSKA (reference sequence). CDR3 amino acids: CSASHSPLHF. CDR3 coding DNA: TGCAGTGCTAGTCATTCACCCCTCCACTTT.

This clonotype was picked up a small number of times. V gene TRBV24-1 combines with J gene TRBJ2-1; TRBD2 agrees at 12 bases. After removal of 2 bases from V and 5 bases from J, the junction contained 3 bases not matched to a gene. Per the germline V gene, CDR1 is KGHDR and CDR2 is SFDVKD. This CDR3 is built from 16 residues. CDR3 bases: TGTGCCACCAGTGATTGGACTAGCGGGAATAACAATGAGCAGTTCTTC. It is translated as CATSDWTSGNNNEQFF.

This clonotype was seen repeatedly, ten times or more. V gene TRBV11-3 combines with J gene TRBJ1-2; D not certain. The CDR3 is 14 amino acids. V was clipped by 0 bases and J by 0 bases, with 5 bases between them. Germline values: CDR1 SGHNT, CDR2 YENEEA. The CDR3: CASSLERANYGYTF. The CDR3 DNA follows: TGTGCCAGCAGCTTAGAGCGCGCTAACTATGGCTACACCTTC.

This clonotype appeared many times. This CDR3 reads CASSTSRSGRASYEQYF. The CDR3 coding sequence is TGTGCCAGCAGTACATCCCGTAGCGGGAGGGCCTCCTACGAGCAGTACTTC. The rearrangement links TRBV6-1 to TRBJ2-7, with 11 bases matching TRBD2. V lost 5 bases to trimming and J lost 0 bases; unmatched junction nucleotides: 9. The CDR3 loop spans 17 amino acids. CDR1 and CDR2 from the germline V gene are MNHNS and SASEGT.

This clonotype came up a few times. The chain joins TRBV11-2 to TRBJ2-5; 13 bases match TRBD2. Germline CDR1 is SGHAT and CDR2 is FQNNGV. The CDR3 covers 14 residues. V trimming: 7 bases; J trimming: 6 bases; junction bases outside the gene matches: 5. The CDR3 sequence is CASKGLAGEQTQYF. The CDR3 DNA follows: TGTGCCAGCAAAGGACTAGCGGGAGAACAGACCCAGTACTTC.

For this clonotype: The conserved final phenylalanine or tryptophan is absent from the CDR3, which likely points to a read error. The chain joins TRBV12-3 or TRBV12-4 to TRBJ2-7, with D possibly being TRBD1 (6 bases). V lost 3 bases, J lost 5 bases, and 20 bases lay in between. The CDR3 consists of 16 residues. In DNA, the CDR3 is TGTGCCAGCAGTTTCCTGAGACCCCTGGGGGCCCACGAGCAGTACCTC. It translates to CASSFLRPLGAHEQYL.

This clonotype was seen repeatedly, ten times or more. This rearrangement joins TRBV18 to TRBJ2-1, with TRBD1 as a possible D gene (7 bases). The CDR3 is made up of 13 amino acids. V was cut by 2 bases and J by 10 bases, with 12 bases left in between. The germline CDR1 and CDR2 sequences are KGHSH and LQKENI. CDR3 residues: CASSPSQGGEQFF. Here the CDR3 DNA reads TGTGCCAGCTCACCATCGCAGGGGGGCGAGCAGTTCTTC.

At least ten counts were recorded for this clonotype. The chain employs TRBV11-2 and TRBJ2-1; 7 nucleotides match TRBD2. The junction had 8 bases not matched to a gene; V was cut back by 2 bases and J by 4 bases. Germline V CDR1 and CDR2: SGHAT, FQNNGV. The CDR3 runs 16 residues. DNA of the CDR3: TGTGCCAGCAGCTTATACTTGCGGGAGAGATACAATGAGCAGTTCTTC. Protein sequence: CASSLYLRERYNEQFF.

The chain couples TRBV19 to TRBJ2-1; TRBD1 matches 9 bases. The V gene's germline CDR1 is LNHDA and CDR2 SQIVND (reference sequence). J gave up 4 bases and V 6 bases, and 13 bases lay outside the gene matches. The CDR3 is made up of 17 amino acids. Here the CDR3 reads CASRPDRGSPQYNEQFF. The CDR3 nucleotides are TGTGCCAGTAGACCGGACAGGGGATCCCCACAATACAATGAGCAGTTCTTC.

This clonotype occurred many times. The chain is built from TRBV24-1 and TRBJ2-2; D might be TRBD1 or TRBD2, each matching 5 bases. CDR3 length: 16 residues. The germline V gene has CDR1 KGHDR and CDR2 SFDVKD. Trimming took 3 bases from V and 4 from J, leaving 14 bases between them. The CDR3 DNA reads as TGTGCCACCAGTGATGGGACCGTAATGGGCACCGGGGAGCTGTTTTTT. The encoded protein is CATSDGTVMGTGELFF.

There are many counts of this clonotype. The chain couples TRBV30 to TRBJ2-3; 11 positions agree with TRBD2. V shed 2 bases and J 2 bases; nucleotides not matched to a gene: 6. The CDR3 has 16 residues. Germline V lookup: CDR1 GTSNPN, CDR2 SVGIG (reference sequence). The CDR3 sequence: CAWSPGLAGLTDTQYF. CDR3 coding DNA: TGTGCCTGGAGTCCCGGACTAGCGGGCCTCACAGATACGCAGTATTTT.

The chain couples TRBV19 to TRBJ2-2, with a weak D call TRBD2 (7 bases). This CDR3 is built from 16 residues. Germline loops: CDR1 LNHDA, CDR2 SQIVND (reference sequence). V was pared by 5 bases and J by 4 bases, with 17 bases between. In nucleotides, the CDR3 is TGTGCCAGTAGTTTGACAGGTCGGGGGGTCACCGGGGAGCTGTTTTTT. It yields the protein CASSLTGRGVTGELFF.

This clonotype was observed many times. CDR3 region: CSARGARESYNEQFF. Written as DNA, the CDR3 is TGCAGTGCTAGAGGGGCACGGGAGTCTTACAATGAGCAGTTCTTC. This chain connects TRBV20-1 to TRBJ2-1, with D tentatively TRBD2 (6 bases). Germline assignment: CDR1 DFQATT and CDR2 SNEGSKA (reference sequence). V was shortened by 1 base and J by 4 bases, with 14 bases between the two germline ends. CDR3 length: 15 amino acids.

The V call is TRBV19, the J call TRBJ2-1, with 9 bases lining up with TRBD1. CDR1 and CDR2 from the germline V gene are LNHDA and SQIVND (reference sequence). Trimming took 3 bases from V and 4 from J; bases not matched to a gene: 10. The CDR3 is made up of 17 amino acids. Here the CDR3 reads CASSIGMGTGIYNEQFF. CDR3 DNA: TGTGCCAGTAGTATCGGAATGGGGACAGGGATATACAATGAGCAGTTCTTC.

The CDR3 protein is CASSLTRTAPDEQYF. The CDR3 DNA follows: TGCGCCAGCAGCCTTACACGGACAGCGCCGGACGAGCAGTACTTC. The rearrangement links TRBV4-1 to TRBJ2-7, with a tentative D call TRBD1 (6 bases). Trimming shortened V by 4 bases and J by 5 bases, and 18 bases separated the two germline ends. CDR3 length equals 15 residues. Germline CDR1 reads MGHRA; CDR2 reads YSYEKL.

The chain combines TRBV30 with TRBJ2-1, with TRBD2 identical over 11 bases. This CDR3 has 14 residues. Germline CDR1 and CDR2: GTSNPN and SVGIG (reference sequence). Unmatched junction bases numbered 5, after V lost 4 bases and J lost 6 bases. CDR3 region: CAWKIAGGRNEQFF. CDR3 coding DNA: TGTGCCTGGAAAATAGCGGGAGGGCGCAATGAGCAGTTCTTC.

CDR3 residues: CASSQLMGLASYEQYF. The CDR3 DNA reads as TGTGCCAGCAGCCAGCTGATGGGACTAGCTTCCTACGAGCAGTACTTC. The chain couples TRBV14 to TRBJ2-7, with 9 bases fitting TRBD2. The CDR3 sequence is 16 residues long. Germline V CDR1 and CDR2: SGHDN, FVKESK. With V trimmed by 3 bases and J by 1 base, 7 bases remained unmatched. Supplemented by reference TRBV14 and TRBJ2-7, the full variable domain reads EAGVTQFPSHSVIEKGQTVTLRCDPISGHDNLYWYRRVMGKEIKFLLHFVKESKQDESGMPNNRFLAERTGGTYSTLKVQPAELEDSGVYFCASSQLMGLASYEQYFGPGTRLTVT.

The table lists this clonotype with many counts. CDR3: CATSDQTSGSHNEQFF. CDR3 DNA: TGTGCCACCAGTGACCAGACTAGCGGGAGTCACAATGAGCAGTTCTTC. The chain is built from TRBV24-1 and TRBJ2-1; 12 nucleotides line up with TRBD2. This CDR3 contains 16 residues. CDR1 is KGHDR and CDR2 is SFDVKD in the germline V gene. The V and J ends lost 4 bases and 5 bases, in that order; junction bases with no gene match: 5.